Reported below is one T cell receptor (beta chain). CDR3 size: 14 residues. Germline assignment: CDR1 MNHNY and CDR2 SVGAGI (reference sequence). The V segment lost 5 bases and the J segment 4 bases; nucleotides outside the gene matches: 7. This specimen belongs to a study of blood T cell repertoires in COVID-19. Study background: COVID-19 samples collected from the United States, Italy and Spain covered acute and convalescent phases. T cells, B-cell-depleted T cells, or PBMCs provided the cDNA or gDNA that served as material.

Clones were read by immunoSEQ multiplex PCR, and TCRdb kept only the in-frame ones, dropping some. The data contain roughly 35,000 clones, more than 85% of them singletons. Sequenced material: peripheral blood. The genes are TRBV6-6 and TRBJ1-1; 7 bases match TRBD1. This TCR was recovered from a human donor in a cohort sampled during active COVID-19. DNA of the CDR3: TGTGCCAGCAGTGGACACAGGGGAGGCACTGAAGCTTTCTTT. This translates into CASSGHRGGTEAFF.